This is a list of T cell receptor beta chains from one sample in a study of blood T cell repertoires in COVID-19. This table comes from immunoSEQ multiplex PCR, and its TCRdb copy is limited to in-frame clones, with some not included. The sample shows about 220,000 clones, approximately 85% of them seen only once. The sample was peripheral blood. The receptors stem from a woman in her seventies with COVID-19, enrolled during active disease. Both conserved end residues are part of each CDR3. Each record gives: clone size, V gene, D gene, J gene, CDR3 DNA, CDR3 protein. D genes are given only for firm matches. Some rows mark clone size as missing; the rest say once, few, many or name a class of expanded clone.

size: -; V: TRBV5-6; D: TRBD1; J: TRBJ2-4; DNA: TGTGCCAGCAGCTTGGCCTGGGACAGGGGGCCCTTAGCCAAAAACATTCAGTACTTC; CDR3: CASSLAWDRGPLAKNIQYF
size: -; V: TRBV18; D: TRBD1; J: TRBJ1-5; DNA: TGTGCCAGCTCTCGGGGACAGGTGAATCAGCCCCAGCATTTT; CDR3: CASSRGQVNQPQHF
size: -; V: TRBV28; D: -; J: TRBJ2-2; DNA: TGTGCCAGCAGACCCGGACAGAGAAACACCGGGGAGCTGTTTTTT; CDR3: CASRPGQRNTGELFF
size: -; V: TRBV5-1; D: -; J: TRBJ2-5; DNA: TGCGCCAGCAGCGCAACAGGGTCAGGAGAGACCCAGTACTTC; CDR3: CASSATGSGETQYF
size: few; V: TRBV7-2; D: -; J: TRBJ1-1; DNA: TGTGCCAGCAGCCCACAGAACACTGAAGCTTTCTTT; CDR3: CASSPQNTEAFF
size: -; V: TRBV27; D: TRBD2; J: TRBJ2-1; DNA: TGTGCCAGCAGTTTAAGGTCTAGCGGGAGCACCTACAATGAGCAGTTCTTC; CDR3: CASSLRSSGSTYNEQFF
size: once; V: TRBV7-2; D: -; J: TRBJ1-2; DNA: TGTGCCAGCAGCTTAGGGTCAGGGGTAGGCTATGGCTACACCTTC; CDR3: CASSLGSGVGYGYTF
size: -; V: TRBV5-4; D: -; J: TRBJ2-3; DNA: TGTGCCAGCAGCTCCCGCAGGGCAGGTGGCACAGATACGCAGTATTTT; CDR3: CASSSRRAGGTDTQYF
size: -; V: TRBV6-5; D: -; J: TRBJ1-1; DNA: TGTGCCAGCAGTTTTAGCCGGAGGAACACTGAAGCTTTCTTT; CDR3: CASSFSRRNTEAFF
size: once; V: TRBV9; D: -; J: TRBJ1-2; DNA: TGTGCCAGCAGCGCAATGAACTATGGCTACACCTTC; CDR3: CASSAMNYGYTF
size: -; V: TRBV9; D: TRBD2; J: TRBJ2-5; DNA: TGTGCCAGCAGCGTAGGGAGCGGGGAGCGAGAGACCCAGTACTTC; CDR3: CASSVGSGERETQYF
size: few; V: TRBV9; D: TRBD1; J: TRBJ1-2; DNA: TGTGCCAGCAGCGATGGGACAGGGAAAATTGGTGGCTACACCTTC; CDR3: CASSDGTGKIGGYTF
size: once; V: TRBV5-1; D: TRBD1; J: TRBJ1-2; DNA: TGCGCCAGCAGCCCTGGACAGGACGGTGGCTACACCTTC; CDR3: CASSPGQDGGYTF
size: -; V: TRBV7-2; D: TRBD1; J: TRBJ2-2; DNA: TGTGCCAGCAGAATGACAGGGTTAGGGCCCGGGGAGCTGTTTTTT; CDR3: CASRMTGLGPGELFF
size: -; V: TRBV29-1; D: TRBD1; J: TRBJ2-3; DNA: TGCAGCGTAGACCCCGGGACAGGGGGCACAGATACGCAGTATTTT; CDR3: CSVDPGTGGTDTQYF
size: -; V: TRBV5-4; D: -; J: TRBJ2-2; DNA: TGTGCCAGCAGCTTGGTCTACGGCACCGGGGAGCTGTTTTTT; CDR3: CASSLVYGTGELFF
size: -; V: TRBV18; D: -; J: TRBJ1-2; DNA: TGTGCCAGCTCGAAGGAAGGACAGACCTATGGCTACACCTTC; CDR3: CASSKEGQTYGYTF
size: -; V: TRBV6-5; D: -; J: TRBJ1-3; DNA: TGTGCCAGCAGTTACTCGACGGGGATAGCTGGAAACACCATATATTTT; CDR3: CASSYSTGIAGNTIYF
size: -; V: TRBV9; D: TRBD2; J: TRBJ2-3; DNA: TGTGCCAGCAGCCTAAAAAGCGGGAGGGGCACAGATACGCAGTATTTT; CDR3: CASSLKSGRGTDTQYF
size: -; V: TRBV6-5; D: -; J: TRBJ1-1; DNA: TGTGCCAGCAGTTTAGAGAAACAGGGAAAAGCTTTCTTT; CDR3: CASSLEKQGKAFF
size: -; V: TRBV18; D: TRBD1; J: TRBJ1-6; DNA: TGTGCCAGCTCACCAGTATTACCGGGACAGGGTTATTCACCCCTCCACTTT; CDR3: CASSPVLPGQGYSPLHF
size: -; V: TRBV6-2/TRBV6-3; D: -; J: TRBJ1-2; DNA: TGTGCCAGCAGTGCCTCGGGAGAGCAGTATGGCTACACCTTC; CDR3: CASSASGEQYGYTF
size: -; V: TRBV5-1; D: TRBD1; J: TRBJ1-2; DNA: TGCGCCAGCAGCCAGGCGACAGGGCCCTATGGCTACACCTTC; CDR3: CASSQATGPYGYTF
size: -; V: TRBV19; D: -; J: TRBJ2-3; DNA: TGTGCCAGTAGGGTAGCGGAGAGCACAGATACGCAGTATTTT; CDR3: CASRVAESTDTQYF
size: -; V: TRBV6-2/TRBV6-3; D: TRBD2; J: TRBJ2-7; DNA: TGTGCCAGCAGTTACTCGGATGGGACTAGCGGGAGGGAAGAGCAGTACTTC; CDR3: CASSYSDGTSGREEQYF
size: -; V: TRBV6-5; D: -; J: TRBJ1-1; DNA: TGTGCCAGCAGTCCCGGCGGGGGCCTGAACACTGAAGCTTTCTTT; CDR3: CASSPGGGLNTEAFF
size: -; V: TRBV19; D: -; J: TRBJ1-1; DNA: TGTGCCAGTAGTACCGATGGCGGGAAGGGGAGAGCTTTCTTT; CDR3: CASSTDGGKGRAFF
size: -; V: TRBV5-1; D: TRBD2; J: TRBJ2-3; DNA: TGCGCCACCAGGGACCTAGCGGGAGTGGATACGCAGTATTTT; CDR3: CATRDLAGVDTQYF
size: once; V: TRBV5-1; D: -; J: TRBJ1-3; DNA: TGCGCCAGCAGCCCAAGGGCCAGAGGGAACACCATATATTTT; CDR3: CASSPRARGNTIYF
size: -; V: TRBV6-6; D: TRBD1; J: TRBJ2-1; DNA: TGTGCCAGCAGTTACCTTTCAGGACAGGGCTCTTTGGAGCAGTTCTTC; CDR3: CASSYLSGQGSLEQFF
size: -; V: TRBV7-6; D: TRBD2; J: TRBJ2-1; DNA: TGTGCCAGCAGCTTGCCCCGGACTAGCGGAGGGGAGGGTACTTACGAGCAGTTCTTC; CDR3: CASSLPRTSGGEGTYEQFF
size: -; V: TRBV11-2; D: TRBD1; J: TRBJ2-7; DNA: TGTGCCAGCAGCTTATACCGGGCAGGGGGCTACGAGCAGTACTTC; CDR3: CASSLYRAGGYEQYF
size: -; V: TRBV5-1; D: TRBD2; J: TRBJ2-6; DNA: TGCGCCAGCAGACCCACTCTAGCGGAGCACTCTGGGGCCAACGTCCTGACTTTC; CDR3: CASRPTLAEHSGANVLTF
size: -; V: TRBV2; D: -; J: TRBJ1-5; DNA: TGTGCCAGCAGTGAAGTATCAGGGTTCAATCAGCCCCAGCATTTT; CDR3: CASSEVSGFNQPQHF
size: -; V: TRBV9; D: -; J: TRBJ1-3; DNA: TGTGCCAGCAGCGTAGCTACGGGGGAAAACACCATATATTTT; CDR3: CASSVATGENTIYF
size: -; V: TRBV5-5; D: -; J: TRBJ2-5; DNA: TGTGCCAGCAGCTTGGTAGGAGATCAAGAGACCCAGTACTTC; CDR3: CASSLVGDQETQYF
size: -; V: TRBV18; D: -; J: TRBJ2-3; DNA: TGTGCCAGCTCACCAAGAGACAGGTCCACAGATACGCAGTATTTT; CDR3: CASSPRDRSTDTQYF
size: -; V: TRBV2; D: -; J: TRBJ1-2; DNA: TGTGCCAGCAGCGCATTGGACAGCGTTTACTATGGCTACACCTTC; CDR3: CASSALDSVYYGYTF
size: -; V: TRBV12-5; D: -; J: TRBJ1-5; DNA: TGTGCTAGTGGTTTGGGCAGGGCCGTTTTGCCCCAGCATTTT; CDR3: CASGLGRAVLPQHF
size: -; V: TRBV19; D: TRBD2; J: TRBJ2-7; DNA: TGTGCCAGTAGTACTCCTGGACTAGCGGGGCGATACGAGCAGTACTTC; CDR3: CASSTPGLAGRYEQYF
size: once; V: TRBV7-3; D: -; J: TRBJ1-1; DNA: TGTGCCAGCAGCTCCCGGGATTTCGCTGAAGCTTTCTTT; CDR3: CASSSRDFAEAFF
size: -; V: TRBV11-3; D: -; J: TRBJ2-2; DNA: TGTGCCAGCAGCTTAGTATGGGGGCGAGTCACCGGGGAGCTGTTTTTT; CDR3: CASSLVWGRVTGELFF
size: -; V: TRBV19; D: -; J: TRBJ1-1; DNA: -; CDR3: CASSIRFGVGGTEAFF
size: -; V: TRBV28; D: -; J: TRBJ1-1; DNA: TGTGCCAGCAGTGTACATGGAGCGGCGGATGAAGCTTTCTTT; CDR3: CASSVHGAADEAFF
size: -; V: TRBV20-1; D: -; J: TRBJ1-2; DNA: TGCAGTGCTAGACCCCCAGGGGGCTACACCTTC; CDR3: CSARPPGGYTF
size: -; V: TRBV6-1; D: -; J: TRBJ1-4; DNA: TGTGCCAGCAGTGAAGGAGGGACACTTAATGAAAAACTGTTTTTT; CDR3: CASSEGGTLNEKLFF